A single sample gave rise to the 16 T cell receptor beta chains below, sequenced in a study of CD8 T cells in ankylosing spondylitis. From the 5' RACE reads, TCRdb called clonotypes with MiXCR, one entry per CDR3 protein. The sample has roughly 220,000 distinct CDR3 sequences; approximately 10% are singletons. Sequenced: blood, either unsorted or a sorted T cell fraction (not recorded which). These TCRs come from a male donor with ankylosing spondylitis or in good health (not recorded which).

This clonotype was counted ten times or more. The genes are TRBV7-2 and TRBJ2-7; the D call may be TRBD1 or TRBD2 (7 bases each). The V and J ends lost 1 base and 4 bases respectively, with 14 bases between them. This CDR3 is 15 amino acids long. Germline V lookup: CDR1 SGHTA, CDR2 FQGNSA. DNA of the CDR3: TGTGCCAGCAGCTTAGTAGGGGGGGACAGTTACGAGCAGTACTTC. Protein product: CASSLVGGDSYEQYF.

The chain joins TRBV9 to TRBJ2-5, with D possibly being TRBD1 or TRBD2 (6 bases each). The CDR3 is made up of 16 amino acids. V gave up 0 bases and J gave up 4 bases, with 16 bases separating them. Germline V gene lookup returns CDR1 SGDLS and CDR2 YYNGEE. The CDR3 sequence: CASSVENGGEGETQYF. CDR3 sequence (DNA): TGTGCCAGCAGCGTAGAAAACGGGGGCGAGGGAGAGACCCAGTACTTC.

The genes are TRBV28 and TRBJ2-5; tentatively, D is TRBD1 or TRBD2 (5 bases each). Trimming stripped 11 bases from V and 4 bases from J, with 23 bases between. CDR1 is MDHEN and CDR2 is SYDVKM in the germline V gene. This CDR3 region has 15 residues. CDR3 in DNA: TGTGCCGCCCGGCAAGGGACCGTCGGTCTAGAGACCCAGTACTTC. It translates to CAARQGTVGLETQYF. Variable domain in full (rest from reference TRBV28 and TRBJ2-5): DVKVTQSSRYLVKRTGEKVFLECVQDMDHENMFWYRQDPGLGLRLIYFSYDVKMKEKGDIPEGYSVSREKKERFSLILESASTNQTSMYLCAARQGTVGLETQYFGPGTRLLVL.

The table lists this clonotype with a few counts. The chain couples TRBV19 to TRBJ2-7; D unclear. Deletions cut 4 bases from V and 6 bases from J, with 10 bases between. Looked up from germline, CDR1 is LNHDA and CDR2 is SQIVND (reference sequence). The CDR3 runs to 12 residues. The CDR3 DNA follows: TGTGCCAGTAGTACCCTAGGTTCCGAGCAGTACTTC. This sequence encodes CASSTLGSEQYF.

There are many counts of this clonotype. V is TRBV7-2 and J is TRBJ2-3; D gene uncertain. The CDR3 length is 15 residues. The V gene's germline CDR1 is SGHTA and CDR2 FQGNSA. Trimming removed 5 bases at V and 2 bases at J, with 14 bases between. The CDR3 loop is CASSGVYISTDTQYF. CDR3 in DNA: TGTGCCAGCAGCGGTGTCTACATATCCACAGATACGCAGTATTTT.

The rearrangement joins TRBV20-1 to TRBJ2-1; 9 bases agree with TRBD2. The CDR3 covers 16 residues. Germline CDR1 DFQATT, CDR2 SNEGSKA (reference sequence). V dropped 4 bases and J dropped 6; count of bases not matched to a gene: 13. This CDR3 reads CSANGGGATFINEQFF. The CDR3 bases are TGCAGTGCTAATGGCGGGGGGGCTACTTTTATCAATGAGCAGTTCTTC.

The table lists this clonotype with many counts. The gene calls are TRBV7-2 and TRBJ1-4, with D tentatively TRBD1 (6 bases). The CDR3 runs to 16 residues. Germline CDR1 is SGHTA and CDR2 is FQGNSA. V was shortened by 1 base and J by 3 bases, with 12 bases between the two germline ends. As DNA, the CDR3 is TGTGCCAGCAGCTTAGAGGGGGGAAGGCCTAATGAAAAACTGTTTTTT. Amino acids: CASSLEGGRPNEKLFF.

This clonotype was seen repeatedly, ten times or more. The chain uses TRBV30 and TRBJ2-7; 10 nucleotides agree with TRBD1. The CDR3 is made up of 14 amino acids. Germline V gene lookup returns CDR1 GTSNPN and CDR2 SVGIG (reference sequence). J lost 4 bases, V lost 3 bases, and 6 bases had no gene match. CDR3 in DNA: TGTGCCTGGAGCACCGGGACAGGGGCTTACGAGCAGTACTTC. This sequence encodes CAWSTGTGAYEQYF.

In its sample, this clonotype was seen many times. This chain joins TRBV7-2 and TRBJ2-7; unclear D gene. CDR3 length: 14 amino acids. Germline V lookup: CDR1 SGHTA, CDR2 FQGNSA. Trimming stripped 2 bases from V and 3 bases from J, with 11 bases between. The CDR3 DNA reads as TGTGCCAGCAGCTTACCTGGCGCACACTACGAGCAGTACTTC. It codes for CASSLPGAHYEQYF.

This clonotype was seen a handful of times. This chain connects TRBV24-1 to TRBJ2-7; weak D call: TRBD1 (6 bases). Trimming shortened V by 10 bases and J by 4 bases, and 16 bases separated the two germline ends. CDR3 length: 13 residues. Germline CDR1 KGHDR, CDR2 SFDVKD. The CDR3 DNA follows: TGTGCCACTGCGGCTCAGGGGCGGTACGAGCAGTACTTC. It codes for CATAAQGRYEQYF.

Many counts were recorded for this clonotype. The V and J genes are TRBV10-3 and TRBJ2-3, with D perhaps TRBD2 (6 bases). CDR3 length: 14 amino acids. Trimming cost V 7 bases and J 1 base, with 12 bases left between them. Germline V lookup: CDR1 ENHRY, CDR2 SYGVKD. The CDR3 loop reads CAITAGGGTDTQYF. The CDR3 DNA is TGTGCCATCACGGCCGGGGGAGGCACAGATACGCAGTATTTT.

This clonotype was seen repeatedly, ten times or more. V gene TRBV3-1 combines with J gene TRBJ2-5; D is unresolved. The V gene lost 4 bases and the J gene lost 2 bases, with 23 bases spanning the gap. The germline CDR1 and CDR2 sequences are LGHDT and YNNKEL (reference sequence). The CDR3 runs 18 residues. CDR3 nucleotides: TGTGCCAGCAGCCGGGTCATTCGGAGAACAGCGTCTCAAGAGACCCAGTACTTC. Translating gives CASSRVIRRTASQETQYF.

This clonotype has ten or more counts. The chain links TRBV3-1 to TRBJ1-2, with TRBD1 as a possible D gene (5 bases). From germline, CDR1 is LGHDT and CDR2 YNNKEL (reference sequence). The CDR3 spans 17 residues. V lost 0 bases and J lost 1, with 15 bases in between. The CDR3 here is CASSQDSVAGGNYGYTF. The CDR3 nucleotides are TGTGCCAGCAGCCAAGATAGTGTAGCCGGGGGTAACTATGGCTACACCTTC.

The table lists this clonotype with many counts. The V gene is TRBV20-1, the J gene TRBJ2-7; 7 positions agree with TRBD1. Germline CDR1 and CDR2: DFQATT and SNEGSKA (reference sequence). This CDR3 is 15 amino acids long. Trimming at V came to 5 bases and at J to 6 bases, leaving 16 bases not matched to a gene. The CDR3 bases are TGCAGTGCTCCCCGCGGCCAATTTGGGACAGTCGAGCAGTACTTC. It codes for CSAPRGQFGTVEQYF.

In its sample, this clonotype was seen a few times. V and J are TRBV15 and TRBJ2-6; D remains unclear. The CDR3 is 16 residues long. V lost 1 base and J 0 bases, leaving 7 bases between the germline ends. Germline CDR1 reads LNHNV; CDR2 reads YYDKDF (reference sequence). This chain's CDR3 is CATSRARNSGANVLTF. In DNA, the CDR3 is TGTGCCACCAGCAGAGCACGGAACTCTGGGGCCAACGTCCTGACTTTC.

In this sample, this clonotype turned up many times. V and J are TRBV12-3 or TRBV12-4 and TRBJ1-1; 7 bases are shared with TRBD1. This CDR3 spans 16 amino acids. Unmatched junction bases numbered 9, after V lost 5 bases and J lost 0 bases. The CDR3 is CASSHTSGGVNTEAFF. CDR3 coding DNA: TGTGCCAGCAGTCATACTTCAGGGGGGGTGAACACTGAAGCTTTCTTT.